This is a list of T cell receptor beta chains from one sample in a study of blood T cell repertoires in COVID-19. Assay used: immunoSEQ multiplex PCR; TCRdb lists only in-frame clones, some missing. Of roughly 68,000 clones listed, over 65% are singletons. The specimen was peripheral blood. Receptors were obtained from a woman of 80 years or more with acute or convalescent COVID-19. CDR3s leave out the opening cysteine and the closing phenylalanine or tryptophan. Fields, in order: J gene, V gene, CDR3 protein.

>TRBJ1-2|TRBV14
ASSSDRVGYT
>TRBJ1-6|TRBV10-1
ASSGTPESPLH
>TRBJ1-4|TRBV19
ASKVDPSGREKLF
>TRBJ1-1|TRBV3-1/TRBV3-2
ASSQQRTGVYATEAF
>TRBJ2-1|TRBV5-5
ASSAQEGASYNEQF
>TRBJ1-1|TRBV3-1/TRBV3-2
ASSPTGWSTEAF
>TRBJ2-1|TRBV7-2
ASSVSTGGGEQF
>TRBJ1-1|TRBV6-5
ASSYANFPGSTEAF
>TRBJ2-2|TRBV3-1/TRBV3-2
ATQGRRGANTGELF
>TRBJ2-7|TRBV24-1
ATSENTGYSVYEQY
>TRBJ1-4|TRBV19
ASSIGVREKLF
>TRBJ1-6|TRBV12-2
ASRLHENRGGTHSPLH
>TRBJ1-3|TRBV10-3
AISDPVLSGNTIY
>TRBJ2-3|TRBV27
ASMLGTGGRTDTQY
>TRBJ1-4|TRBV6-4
ASSGQQGAGEKLF
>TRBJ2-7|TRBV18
ASSPLPLRTSGLSSNEQY